These 28 T cell receptor beta chains came from one sample sequenced in a study of blood T cell repertoires in COVID-19. Measured with immunoSEQ multiplex PCR; TCRdb has only the in-frame clones, and not every one. This sample has 260,000 or so clones, with 88% found just once. The sample was peripheral blood. All receptors come from a man aged 18 to 29 with active or convalescent COVID-19.

The chain recombines TRBV6-2 or TRBV6-3 with TRBJ1-1; the D is unclear. Trimming cost V 4 bases and J 0 bases, with 9 bases left between them. Per germline, CDR1 MNHEY and CDR2 SVGEGT. The length of the CDR3 is 14 residues. The CDR3 sequence: CASSLAVMNTEAFF. CDR3 nucleotide sequence: TGTGCCAGCAGTTTAGCTGTCATGAACACTGAAGCTTTCTTT.

The chain recombines TRBV10-3 with TRBJ2-1; 8 bases fit TRBD2. This CDR3 is 12 amino acids long. The germline V gene has CDR1 ENHRY and CDR2 SYGVKD. Trimming cost V 9 bases and J 7 bases; bases outside gene matches: 5. The CDR3 reads CAIGRGGNEQFF. In nucleotides, the CDR3 is TGTGCCATTGGCCGGGGGGGGAATGAGCAGTTCTTC.

The chain is built from TRBV16 and TRBJ2-7; 12 bases line up with TRBD1. The CDR3 is 17 amino acids. The ends lost 4 bases at V and 2 bases at J; junction bases unmatched: 9. Per the germline V gene, CDR1 is KGHSY and CDR2 is FQNENV. This chain's CDR3 is CASSLDPGQGATYEQYF. The CDR3 bases are TGTGCCAGCAGCCTGGATCCGGGACAGGGGGCCACCTACGAGCAGTACTTC.

CDR3 coding DNA: TGTGCCAGCAGCCCCCTTCCGGGAGTAGCGGGGAGGTATGAGCAGTTCTTC. This translates into CASSPLPGVAGRYEQFF. V is TRBV14 and J is TRBJ2-1; 8 nucleotides line up with TRBD2. This CDR3 contains 17 residues. CDR1 and CDR2 (germline): SGHDN, FVKESK. Trimming took 4 bases from V and 8 from J; bases not matched to a gene: 16.

V gene TRBV5-1 combines with J gene TRBJ2-1, with TRBD2 matching over 10 bases. This CDR3 region has 17 residues. V dropped 0 bases and J dropped 0; count of bases not matched to a gene: 3. Germline V CDR1 and CDR2: SGHRS, YFSETQ. The CDR3 sequence: CASSLGTSGSSYNEQFF. DNA for the CDR3: TGCGCCAGCAGCTTGGGGACTAGCGGTAGCTCCTACAATGAGCAGTTCTTC.

The chain combines TRBV6-1 with TRBJ2-1, with D perhaps matching TRBD1 (5 bases). Trimming cost V 3 bases and J 2 bases, with 14 bases left between them. CDR3 size: 16 residues. Germline V gene sequence: CDR1 MNHNS, CDR2 SASEGT. The CDR3 nucleotides are TGTGCCAGCAGTGAGCCCCGACAGCCGACCTACAATGAGCAGTTCTTC. Translating it yields CASSEPRQPTYNEQFF.

This chain connects TRBV27 to TRBJ1-1; D is unclear. The V gene lost 7 bases and the J gene lost 5 bases, with 17 bases spanning the gap. Germline V gene sequence: CDR1 MNHEY, CDR2 SMNVEV (reference sequence). The CDR3 totals 14 residues. In nucleotides, the CDR3 is TGTGCCAGCATTCCTACGGGGTCGGGAACTGAAGCTTTCTTT. This gives the protein CASIPTGSGTEAFF.

V is TRBV3-1 (or the pseudogene TRBV3-2) and J is TRBJ2-1; maybe TRBD2 (6 bases). V shed 4 bases and J shed 6 bases, with 10 bases lying between them. The CDR3 spans 13 residues. Germline loops: CDR1 LGHDT, CDR2 YNNKEL (reference sequence). The CDR3 loop reads CASSLLATNEQFF. The CDR3 DNA is TGTGCCAGCAGCCTACTAGCAACCAATGAGCAGTTCTTC.

This clone was seen once. V and J are TRBV2 and TRBJ2-5; tentatively, D is TRBD2 (6 bases). This CDR3 spans 14 amino acids. Per germline, CDR1 SNHLY and CDR2 FYNNEI. V dropped 8 bases and J dropped 3 bases, with 16 bases sitting between them. The CDR3, as DNA: TGTGCCAGCGGAAGTAAAGGGGAGGAAGAGACCCAGTACTTC. Encoded protein: CASGSKGEEETQYF.

The J gene is TRBJ1-2, the V gene TRBV9; D gene ambiguous. This CDR3 has 14 amino acids. The V gene's germline CDR1 is SGDLS and CDR2 YYNGEE. Between the trimmed V and J ends, which lost 0 bases and 2 bases, there was a span of 8 bases. DNA for the CDR3: TGTGCCAGCAGCGTAGGGTCGGAGAACTATGGCTACACCTTC. Translation: CASSVGSENYGYTF. Full variable domain (outside the CDR3, taken from reference TRBV9 and TRBJ1-2): DSGVTQTPKHLITATGQRVTLRCSPRSGDLSVYWYQQSLDQGLQFLIQYYNGEERAKGNILERFSAQQFPDLHSELNLSSLELGDSALYFCASSVGSENYGYTFGSGTRLTVV.

This chain joins TRBV7-2 and TRBJ1-6; the D gene is possibly TRBD1 (6 bases). The CDR3 loop spans 16 amino acids. From germline, CDR1 is SGHTA and CDR2 FQGNSA. Deletions cut 1 base from V and 6 bases from J, with 13 bases between. The CDR3 nucleotides are TGTGCCAGCAGCTTAGGGACCCCCAGGGGTAATTCACCCCTCCACTTT. Its translation is CASSLGTPRGNSPLHF.

V and J are TRBV12-3 or TRBV12-4 and TRBJ1-1; TRBD1 is a possible D gene (6 bases). Deletions cut 8 bases from V and 8 bases from J, with 12 bases between. This CDR3 comprises 11 residues. CDR3 nucleotides: TGTGCCAGCGGGGCCGGGACAGAAGCTTTCTTT. Its translation is CASGAGTEAFF.

This rearrangement joins TRBV3-1 (or the pseudogene TRBV3-2) to TRBJ1-1; TRBD1 aligns across 11 bases. J gave up 2 bases and V 4 bases, and 12 bases lay outside the gene matches. CDR1 is LGHDT, CDR2 YNNKEL, per germline (reference sequence). CDR3 size: 18 residues. CDR3: CASSRNHRDRGTNTEAFF. The CDR3 DNA sequence: TGTGCCAGCAGCCGAAATCACCGGGACAGGGGGACCAACACTGAAGCTTTCTTT.

The chain has TRBV7-2 and TRBJ1-5; maybe TRBD1 (5 bases). CDR1 is SGHTA and CDR2 is FQGNSA in the germline V gene. Trimming stripped 0 bases from V and 4 bases from J, with 10 bases between. The CDR3 loop spans 15 amino acids. Here the CDR3 reads CASSLAENRNQPQHF. As DNA, the CDR3 is TGTGCCAGCAGCTTAGCGGAGAACAGGAATCAGCCCCAGCATTTT. The whole variable domain, remainder taken from reference TRBV7-2 and TRBJ1-5, is GAGVSQSPSNKVTEKGKDVELRCDPISGHTALYWYRQSLGQGLEFLIYFQGNSAPDKSGLPSDRFSAERTGGSVSTLTIQRTQQEDSAVYLCASSLAENRNQPQHFGDGTRLSIL.

The sample holds a few counts of this clone. The chain has TRBV6-2 or TRBV6-3 and TRBJ2-2, with 9 bases lining up with TRBD2. V gave up 2 bases and J gave up 4 bases; unmatched junction bases: 2. The CDR3 consists of 15 residues. Germline V gives CDR1 MNHEY, CDR2 SVGEGT. The CDR3 here is CASSYAGGATGELFF. Here the CDR3 DNA reads TGTGCCAGCAGTTACGCGGGGGGGGCCACCGGGGAGCTGTTTTTT.

This clone was seen just once. The rearrangement uses TRBV19 and TRBJ2-7; D is possibly TRBD1 (6 bases). Trimming took 0 bases from V and 5 from J, leaving 11 bases between them. The CDR3 is made up of 14 amino acids. CDR1 is LNHDA and CDR2 is SQIVND in the germline V gene (reference sequence). The CDR3 DNA is TGTGCCAGTAGTATAGATTGGACAGCACACGAGCAGTACTTC. Amino acid sequence: CASSIDWTAHEQYF.

This clone was found a few times. The chain links TRBV5-1 to TRBJ1-6; 8 positions match TRBD1. This CDR3 is built from 14 residues. V shed 4 bases, J shed 9 bases, and the junction held 6 bases outside the gene matches. The germline CDR1 and CDR2 sequences are SGHRS and YFSETQ. Written as DNA, the CDR3 is TGCGCCAGCAGCCTTCAGGGGGCCGGTTCACCCCTCCACTTT. Its protein product is CASSLQGAGSPLHF.

This clone was found a few times. The chain links TRBV27 to TRBJ2-2; 7 bases map to TRBD1. J lost 1 base, V lost 0 bases, and 8 bases had no gene match. Germline-derived CDR1 and CDR2 are MNHEY and SMNVEV (reference sequence). The CDR3 runs to 18 residues. The CDR3 coding sequence is TGTGCCAGCAGTTTATCGTGGGACAGATCTGAGAACACCGGGGAGCTGTTTTTT. Protein: CASSLSWDRSENTGELFF.

The sample holds one count of this clone. The CDR3 DNA is TGTGCCAGCAGCCCCCGTAGCACCTACGAGCAGTACTTC. This encodes CASSPRSTYEQYF. The rearrangement uses TRBV5-6 and TRBJ2-7; D is ambiguous. The CDR3 has 13 residues. V was trimmed by 4 bases and J by 2 bases, leaving 10 bases between them. The germline V gene encodes CDR1 SGHDT and CDR2 YYEEEE.

This chain connects TRBV13 to TRBJ2-7, with TRBD1 matching over 9 bases. CDR1 is PRHDT and CDR2 is FYEKMQ in the germline V gene (reference sequence). This CDR3 contains 15 residues. The trim removed 5 bases at V and 4 bases at J, leaving 9 bases unmatched. CDR3 nucleotides: TGTGCCAGCAGCCTAAAGGGACAGGGCCTTTACGAGCAGTACTTC. This codes for CASSLKGQGLYEQYF.

J is TRBJ2-5 and V is TRBV15; maybe TRBD1 (5 bases). Trimming took off 4 bases at V and 4 bases at J, with 16 bases between the two ends. There are 15 residues in the CDR3. CDR1 and CDR2 (germline): LNHNV, YYDKDF (reference sequence). CDR3 region: CATSNGQGVAETQYF. The CDR3 DNA follows: TGTGCCACCAGCAACGGGCAGGGTGTAGCAGAGACCCAGTACTTC.

This clone showed up just once. V and J are TRBV5-1 and TRBJ2-7; perhaps TRBD2 as D (6 bases). Trimming left V 0 bases short and J 1 base short, with 8 bases between. Germline assignment: CDR1 SGHRS and CDR2 YFSETQ. CDR3 length equals 14 residues. The DNA of the CDR3 is TGCGCCAGCAGCTTGGGAGGGAGGTCCTACGAGCAGTACTTC. It codes for CASSLGGRSYEQYF.

The chain joins TRBV27 to TRBJ1-2, with D tentatively TRBD1 (5 bases). V was trimmed by 5 bases and J by 2 bases, leaving 21 bases between them. The CDR3 is 17 amino acids. In germline, CDR1 is MNHEY, CDR2 SMNVEV (reference sequence). As DNA, the CDR3 is TGTGCCAGCAGTACCTCCCCGGGGGGAGGATGGAACTATGGCTACACCTTC. This translates into CASSTSPGGGWNYGYTF.

The chain has TRBV27 and TRBJ1-5; D remains unclear. Germline V gives CDR1 MNHEY, CDR2 SMNVEV (reference sequence). The CDR3 has 15 amino acids. The V and J ends lost 2 bases and 6 bases respectively, with 14 bases between them. The CDR3 DNA follows: TGTGCCAGCAGTTTAACAGACGGTTCCAGTCAGCCCCAGCATTTT. It specifies CASSLTDGSSQPQHF.

This clone was counted once. The rearrangement uses TRBV4-2 and TRBJ1-5; the D gene is possibly TRBD1 (5 bases). The germline V gene has CDR1 LGHNA and CDR2 YNFKEQ. The CDR3 extends over 15 amino acids. Trimming pared 6 bases from V and 5 bases from J, leaving 17 bases between. The CDR3, as DNA: TGTGCCAGCAGTAAGCAGTACAGGCGCGATCAGCCCCAGCATTTT. It specifies CASSKQYRRDQPQHF.

The J gene is TRBJ2-2, the V gene TRBV6-6; 8 nucleotides align to TRBD2. CDR1 MNHNY and CDR2 SVGAGI come from the germline V gene (reference sequence). The CDR3 spans 14 residues. V dropped 6 bases and J dropped 3; count of bases not matched to a gene: 3. The CDR3 bases are TGTGCCAGCAGGGACGGGAGGGACACCGGGGAGCTGTTTTTT. It translates to CASRDGRDTGELFF.

This clone was counted between two and nine times. V gene TRBV19 combines with J gene TRBJ2-3, with TRBD2 as a possible D gene (5 bases). Germline V gene lookup returns CDR1 LNHDA and CDR2 SQIVND (reference sequence). V was cut by 2 bases and J by 3 bases, with 15 bases left in between. The CDR3 extends over 16 amino acids. CDR3 protein: CASSISGSLSTDTQYF. The DNA of the CDR3 is TGTGCCAGTAGTATATCGGGGTCTCTGAGTACAGATACGCAGTATTTT.

The genes are TRBV4-1 and TRBJ2-2; the match to TRBD1 covers 8 bases. V shed 0 bases and J 0 bases; nucleotides not matched to a gene: 12. The CDR3 consists of 20 residues. Germline-derived CDR1 and CDR2 are MGHRA and YSYEKL. CDR3 sequence reads: CASSQELGTRTGTNTGELFF. DNA of the CDR3: TGCGCCAGCAGCCAAGAGCTCGGTACGAGGACAGGGACGAACACCGGGGAGCTGTTTTTT.